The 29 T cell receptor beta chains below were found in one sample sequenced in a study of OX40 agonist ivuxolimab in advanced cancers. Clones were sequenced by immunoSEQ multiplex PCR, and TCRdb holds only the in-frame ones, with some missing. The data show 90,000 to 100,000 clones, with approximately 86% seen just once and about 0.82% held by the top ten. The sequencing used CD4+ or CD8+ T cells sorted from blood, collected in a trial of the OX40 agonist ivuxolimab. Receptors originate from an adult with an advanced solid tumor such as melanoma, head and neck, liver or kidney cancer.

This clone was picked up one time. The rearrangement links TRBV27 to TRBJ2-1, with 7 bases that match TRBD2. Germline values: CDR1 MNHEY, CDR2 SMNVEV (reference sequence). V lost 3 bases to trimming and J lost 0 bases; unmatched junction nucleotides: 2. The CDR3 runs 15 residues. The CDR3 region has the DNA TGTGCCAGCAGTTTGAGCGGGACCTCCTACAATGAGCAGTTCTTC. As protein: CASSLSGTSYNEQFF.

The CDR3 DNA follows: TGTGCCTTCCGCAGGGCGAGCTCCTACGAGCAGTACTTC. Protein: CAFRRASSYEQYF. The rearrangement uses TRBV30 and TRBJ2-7; D perhaps matches TRBD1 (5 bases). Germline V CDR1 and CDR2: GTSNPN, SVGIG (reference sequence). V gave up 7 bases and J gave up 0 bases, with 13 bases separating them. This CDR3 spans 13 amino acids.

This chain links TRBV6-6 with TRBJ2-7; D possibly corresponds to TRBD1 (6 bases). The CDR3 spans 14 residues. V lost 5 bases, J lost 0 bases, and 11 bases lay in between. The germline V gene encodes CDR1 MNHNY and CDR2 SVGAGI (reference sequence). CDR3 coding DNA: TGTGCCAGCAGTCCTAGGGGGTTCTCCTACGAGCAGTACTTC. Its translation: CASSPRGFSYEQYF.

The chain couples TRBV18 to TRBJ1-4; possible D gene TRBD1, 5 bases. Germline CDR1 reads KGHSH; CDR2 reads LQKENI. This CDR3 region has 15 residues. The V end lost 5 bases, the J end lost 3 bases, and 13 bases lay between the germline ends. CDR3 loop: CASSSRDGPNEKLFF. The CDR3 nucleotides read TGTGCCAGCTCATCCCGGGACGGTCCTAATGAAAAACTGTTTTTT.

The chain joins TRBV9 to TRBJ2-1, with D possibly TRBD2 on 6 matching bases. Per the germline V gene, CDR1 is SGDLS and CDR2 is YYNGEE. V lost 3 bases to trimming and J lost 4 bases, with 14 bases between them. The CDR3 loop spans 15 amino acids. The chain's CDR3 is CASSAQAEGYNEQFF. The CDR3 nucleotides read TGTGCCAGCAGCGCTCAGGCGGAGGGGTACAATGAGCAGTTCTTC.

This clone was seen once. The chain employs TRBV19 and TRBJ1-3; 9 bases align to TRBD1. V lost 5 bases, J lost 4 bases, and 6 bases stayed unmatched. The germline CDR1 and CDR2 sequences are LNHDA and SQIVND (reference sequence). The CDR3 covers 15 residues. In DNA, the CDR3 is TGTGCCAGTAGTGCCACGGGACAGGGAGGAAACACCATATATTTT. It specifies CASSATGQGGNTIYF.

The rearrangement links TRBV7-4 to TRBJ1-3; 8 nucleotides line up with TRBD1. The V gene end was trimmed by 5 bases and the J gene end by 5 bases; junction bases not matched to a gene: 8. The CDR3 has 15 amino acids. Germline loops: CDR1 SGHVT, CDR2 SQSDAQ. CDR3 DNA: TGTGCCAGCAGCCTCGGACAGGGAGAAAGAAACACCATATATTTT. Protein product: CASSLGQGERNTIYF.

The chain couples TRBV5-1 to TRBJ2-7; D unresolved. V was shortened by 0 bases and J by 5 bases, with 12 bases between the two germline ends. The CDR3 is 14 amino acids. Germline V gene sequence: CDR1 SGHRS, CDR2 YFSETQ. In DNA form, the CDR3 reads TGCGCCAGCAGCTTGGGATTAGTACGGAACGAGCAGTACTTC. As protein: CASSLGLVRNEQYF.

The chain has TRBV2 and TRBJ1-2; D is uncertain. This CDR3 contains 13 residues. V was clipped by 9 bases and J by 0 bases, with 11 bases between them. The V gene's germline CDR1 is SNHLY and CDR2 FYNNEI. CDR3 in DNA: TGTGCCAGTAGGCCTGAAGCTAACTATGGCTACACCTTC. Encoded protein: CASRPEANYGYTF.

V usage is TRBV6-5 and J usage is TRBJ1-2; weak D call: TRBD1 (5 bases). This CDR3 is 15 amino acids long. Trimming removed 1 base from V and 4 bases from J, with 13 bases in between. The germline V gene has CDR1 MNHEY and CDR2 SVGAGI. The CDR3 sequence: CASSYWRNGAYGYTF. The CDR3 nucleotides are TGTGCCAGCAGTTACTGGAGAAATGGGGCCTATGGCTACACCTTC.

CDR3 sequence reads: CASSESTRGREAFF. The CDR3, as DNA: TGCGCCAGCAGTGAGTCGACTCGAGGGAGGGAAGCTTTCTTT. The V call is TRBV10-2, the J call TRBJ1-1; the D is unclear. Trimming stripped 0 bases from V and 8 bases from J, with 13 bases between. Germline loops: CDR1 WSHSY, CDR2 SAAADI. This CDR3 is 14 amino acids long.

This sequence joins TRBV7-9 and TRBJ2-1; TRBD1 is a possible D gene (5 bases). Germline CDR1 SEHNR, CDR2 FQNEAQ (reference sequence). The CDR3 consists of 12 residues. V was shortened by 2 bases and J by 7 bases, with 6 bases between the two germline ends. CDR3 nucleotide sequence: TGTGCCAGCAGCTTAAAGGGGAATGAGCAGTTCTTC. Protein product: CASSLKGNEQFF.

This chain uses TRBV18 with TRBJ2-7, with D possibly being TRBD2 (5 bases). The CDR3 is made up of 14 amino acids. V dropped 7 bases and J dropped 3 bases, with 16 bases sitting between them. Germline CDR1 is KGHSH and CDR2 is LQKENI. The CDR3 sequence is CASCLEGRGYEQYF. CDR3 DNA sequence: TGTGCCAGCTGCCTAGAGGGAAGAGGCTACGAGCAGTACTTC.

CDR3 bases: TGTGCCATCAGTGAGCGACTAGCGGGAGAAAACAATGAGCAGTTCTTC. It codes for CAISERLAGENNEQFF. J is TRBJ2-1 and V is TRBV10-3; 12 nucleotides agree with TRBD2. V dropped 2 bases and J dropped 5; count of bases not matched to a gene: 4. The length of the CDR3 is 16 residues. CDR1 is ENHRY, CDR2 SYGVKD, per germline.

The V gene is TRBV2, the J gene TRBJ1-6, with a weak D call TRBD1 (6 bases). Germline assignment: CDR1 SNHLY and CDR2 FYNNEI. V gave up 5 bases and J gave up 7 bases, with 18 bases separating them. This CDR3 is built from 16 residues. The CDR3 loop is CASSPPRGGKNSPLHF. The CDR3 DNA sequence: TGTGCCAGCAGTCCTCCGAGGGGGGGGAAGAATTCACCCCTCCACTTT.

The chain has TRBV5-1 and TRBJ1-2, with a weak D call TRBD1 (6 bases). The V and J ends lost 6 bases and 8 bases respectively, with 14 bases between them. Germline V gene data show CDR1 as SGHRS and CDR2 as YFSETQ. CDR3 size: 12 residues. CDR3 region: CASNMGGRGYTF. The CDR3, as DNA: TGCGCCAGCAACATGGGGGGCAGAGGCTACACCTTC.

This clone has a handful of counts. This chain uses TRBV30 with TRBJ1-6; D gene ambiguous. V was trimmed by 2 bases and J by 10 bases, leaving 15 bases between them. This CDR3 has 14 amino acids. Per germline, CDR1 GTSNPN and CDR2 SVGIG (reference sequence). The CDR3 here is CAWSPPGVSSPLHF. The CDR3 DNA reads TGTGCCTGGAGTCCCCCGGGAGTAAGCTCACCCCTCCACTTT.

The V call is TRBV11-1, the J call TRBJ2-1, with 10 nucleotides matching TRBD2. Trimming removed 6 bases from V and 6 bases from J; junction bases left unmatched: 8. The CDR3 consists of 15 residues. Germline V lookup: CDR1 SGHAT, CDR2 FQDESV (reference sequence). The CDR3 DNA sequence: TGTGCCAGCAGTCAGAGACTAGCGGGTTTCAATGAGCAGTTCTTC. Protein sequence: CASSQRLAGFNEQFF.

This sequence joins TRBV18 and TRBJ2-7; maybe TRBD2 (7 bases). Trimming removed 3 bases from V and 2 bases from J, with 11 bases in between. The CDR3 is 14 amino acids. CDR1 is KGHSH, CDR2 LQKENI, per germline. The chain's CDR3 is CASSPGGGAYEQYF. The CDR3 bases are TGTGCCAGCTCACCGGGCGGGGGCGCCTACGAGCAGTACTTC.

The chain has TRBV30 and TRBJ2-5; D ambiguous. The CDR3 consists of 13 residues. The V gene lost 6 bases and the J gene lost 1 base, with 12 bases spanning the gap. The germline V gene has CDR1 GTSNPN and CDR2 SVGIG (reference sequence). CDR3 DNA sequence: TGTGCCTGCGAGCCTAGTAGCCAAGAGACCCAGTACTTC. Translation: CACEPSSQETQYF.

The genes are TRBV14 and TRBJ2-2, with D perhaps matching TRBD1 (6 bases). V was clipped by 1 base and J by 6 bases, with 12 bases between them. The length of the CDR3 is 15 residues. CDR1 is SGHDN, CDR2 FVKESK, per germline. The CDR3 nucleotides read TGTGCCAGCAGCCAAGTCGGGCAGGGGTCCGGGGAGCTGTTTTTT. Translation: CASSQVGQGSGELFF.

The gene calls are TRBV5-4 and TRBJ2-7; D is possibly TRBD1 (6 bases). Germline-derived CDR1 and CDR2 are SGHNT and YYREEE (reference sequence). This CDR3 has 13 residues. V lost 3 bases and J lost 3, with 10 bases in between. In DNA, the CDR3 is TGTGCCAGCAGCTCGGACAGTCTCTACGAGCAGTACGTC. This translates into CASSSDSLYEQYV.

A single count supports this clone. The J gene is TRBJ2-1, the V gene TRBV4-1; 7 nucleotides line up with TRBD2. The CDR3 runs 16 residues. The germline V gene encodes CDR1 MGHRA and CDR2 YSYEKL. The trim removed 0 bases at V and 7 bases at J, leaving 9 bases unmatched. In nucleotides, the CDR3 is TGCGCCAGCAGCCAAGAGGGCGGACTAGTAGGAAATGAGCAGTTCTTC. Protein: CASSQEGGLVGNEQFF.

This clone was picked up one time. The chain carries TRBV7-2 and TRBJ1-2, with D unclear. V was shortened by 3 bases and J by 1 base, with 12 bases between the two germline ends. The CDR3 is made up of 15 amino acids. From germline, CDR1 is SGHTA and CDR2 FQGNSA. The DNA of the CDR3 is TGTGCCAGCAGCTTGGCAGCCGTAGTTAACTATGGCTACACCTTC. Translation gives CASSLAAVVNYGYTF. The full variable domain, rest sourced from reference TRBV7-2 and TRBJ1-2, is GAGVSQSPSNKVTEKGKDVELRCDPISGHTALYWYRQSLGQGLEFLIYFQGNSAPDKSGLPSDRFSAERTGGSVSTLTIQRTQQEDSAVYLCASSLAAVVNYGYTFGSGTRLTVV.

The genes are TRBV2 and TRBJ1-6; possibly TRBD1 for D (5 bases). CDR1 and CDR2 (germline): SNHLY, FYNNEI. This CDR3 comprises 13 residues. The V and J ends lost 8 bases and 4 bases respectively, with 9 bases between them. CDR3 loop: CASVRGYNSPLHF. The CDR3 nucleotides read TGTGCCAGCGTGCGGGGGTATAATTCACCCCTCCACTTT.

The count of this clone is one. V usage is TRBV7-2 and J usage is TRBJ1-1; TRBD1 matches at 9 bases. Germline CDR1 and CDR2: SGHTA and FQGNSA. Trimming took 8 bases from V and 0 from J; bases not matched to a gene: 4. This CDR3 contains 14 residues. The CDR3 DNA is TGTGCCAGCCGGGGACAGGGAGTGAACACTGAAGCTTTCTTT. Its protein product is CASRGQGVNTEAFF.

The CDR3 sequence: CASSLERGSTDTQYF. In DNA form, the CDR3 reads TGTGCCAGCAGCCTGGAGCGGGGTAGCACAGATACGCAGTATTTT. The chain employs TRBV21-1 and TRBJ2-3; the D segment call TRBD2 is taken from the table without a DNA check. TRBV21-1 is labeled a pseudogene. The CDR3 is 15 amino acids.

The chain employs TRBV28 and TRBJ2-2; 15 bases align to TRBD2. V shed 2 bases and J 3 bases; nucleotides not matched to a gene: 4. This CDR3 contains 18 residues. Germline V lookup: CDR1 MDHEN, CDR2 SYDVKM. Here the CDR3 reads CASSLGGLAGGDTGELFF. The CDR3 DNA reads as TGTGCCAGCAGTTTAGGAGGACTAGCGGGAGGGGACACCGGGGAGCTGTTTTTT.

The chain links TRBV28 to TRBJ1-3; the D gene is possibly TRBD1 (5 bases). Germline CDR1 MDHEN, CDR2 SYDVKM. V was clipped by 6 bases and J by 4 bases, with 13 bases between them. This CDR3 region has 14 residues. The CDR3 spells CASRPGLAGNTIYF. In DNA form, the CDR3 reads TGTGCCAGCAGGCCGGGACTTGCAGGAAACACCATATATTTT.